Below are 16 T cell receptor beta chains sequenced from a single sample in a study of blood T cells in healthy people across ages. It was with a sample-barcoded 5' primer and a J-beta primer mix that a second PCR of roughly 7 to 12 cycles was run. TCRdb re-analysed the 5' RACE reads in MiXCR, keeping a single row per CDR3 protein. The repertoire consists of more than 700,000 distinct CDR3 sequences, with 46% occurring once and the leading ten covering over 15%. Source material: blood. These receptors were obtained from a man at least 80 years old in good health.

V usage is TRBV12-3 or TRBV12-4 and J usage is TRBJ2-3, with 7 bases aligning to TRBD2. This CDR3 has 17 residues. CDR3 sequence reads: CVCSLAPSGGVADTQYF. Written as DNA, the CDR3 is TGTGTCTGCAGTTTAGCTCCCTCGGGGGGTGTGGCAGATACGCAGTATTTT.

The chain links TRBV7-2 to TRBJ2-7; D is unclear. From germline, CDR1 is SGHTA and CDR2 FQGNSA. The V and J ends lost 2 bases and 3 bases respectively, with 8 bases between them. CDR3 size: 13 residues. The CDR3 nucleotides read TGTGCCAGCAGCTTACGATTCAACTACGAGCAGTACTTC. Translating gives CASSLRFNYEQYF. Using reference TRBV7-2 and TRBJ2-7 for the parts outside the CDR3, the full variable domain is GAGVSQSPSNKVTEKGKDVELRCDPISGHTALYWYRQSLGQGLEFLIYFQGNSAPDKSGLPSDRFSAERTGGSVSTLTIQRTQQEDSAVYLCASSLRFNYEQYFGPGTRLTVT.

This CDR3 is CASSSKAIANYGYTF. The CDR3 coding sequence is TGTGCCAGCAGCTCTAAGGCCATAGCTAACTATGGCTACACCTTC. The chain employs TRBV21-1 and TRBJ1-2. TRBV21-1 is a pseudogene segment. The CDR3 extends over 15 amino acids.

CDR3 nucleotides: TGTGCCACCACCGGTGGGGACGAGCAGTACTTC. The encoded protein is CATTGGDEQYF. V gene TRBV6-6 combines with J gene TRBJ2-5; no definite D call. TRBJ2-7 matches the DNA end more closely, so the J call is doubtful. Germline V gives CDR1 MNHNY, CDR2 SVGAGI (reference sequence). The CDR3 is 11 amino acids.

V and J are TRBV4-2 and TRBJ2-5, with 7 bases matching TRBD2. The J call is in doubt because the DNA end fits TRBJ2-7 better. Germline values: CDR1 LGHNA, CDR2 YNFKEQ. This CDR3 has 16 residues. In DNA form, the CDR3 reads TGTGCCAGCAGCCAAGGTGGAGGCGGGAGTGGCTACGAGCAGTACTTC. It is translated as CASSQGGGGSGYEQYF.

This clonotype has more than one count but fewer than ten. The rearrangement uses TRBV6-2 or TRBV6-3 and TRBJ2-5; either TRBD1 or TRBD2 may fit D (6 bases each). Deletions cut 2 bases from V and 1 base from J, with 20 bases between. This CDR3 contains 18 residues. Germline CDR1 is MNHEY and CDR2 is SVGEGT. CDR3 sequence (DNA): TGTGCCAGCAGTTACGTCTTGGGGATCGGGGGCCTCCAAGAGACCCAGTACTTC. Protein sequence: CASSYVLGIGGLQETQYF.

The gene calls are TRBV12-3 or TRBV12-4 and TRBJ1-5; tentative D call: TRBD1 (6 bases). The length of the CDR3 is 17 residues. Trimming left V 5 bases short and J 4 bases short, with 21 bases between. DNA for the CDR3: TGTGCCAGCAGTGCGGAGGGGGGAGGGGCCCCTAATCAGCCCCAGCATTTT. Translating it yields CASSAEGGGAPNQPQHF.

The chain links TRBV5-1 to TRBJ1-1; the D is unclear. V was clipped by 4 bases and J by 1 base, with 14 bases between them. The CDR3 covers 15 residues. Germline lookup yields CDR1 SGHRS and CDR2 YFSETQ. CDR3 in amino acids: CASSKLIGENTEAFF. CDR3 nucleotide sequence: TGCGCCAGCAGCAAACTCATTGGGGAGAACACTGAAGCTTTCTTT.

J is TRBJ1-2 and V is TRBV4-3; 7 positions agree with TRBD1. Germline trimming cut 4 bases from V and 4 bases from J; bases unmatched to any gene: 9. Germline V CDR1 and CDR2: LGHNA, YSLEER. The CDR3 loop spans 15 amino acids. The CDR3 is CASSPGKQGGYGYTF. The CDR3 region has the DNA TGCGCCAGCAGCCCAGGGAAGCAGGGGGGCTATGGCTACACCTTC.

The chain uses TRBV5-5 and TRBJ2-3; TRBD2 agrees at 9 bases. Germline trimming cut 6 bases from V and 1 base from J; bases unmatched to any gene: 6. The CDR3 loop spans 15 amino acids. CDR1 is SGHKS, CDR2 YYEKEE, per germline (reference sequence). CDR3 bases: TGTGCCAGCAAACTCCGACTAGCGGGCACAGATACGCAGTATTTT. Encoded protein: CASKLRLAGTDTQYF.

This clonotype was recorded a few times. The rearrangement joins TRBV20-1 to TRBJ2-5; unclear D gene. The last part of the DNA fits TRBJ2-7 better; the J call may be wrong. The CDR3 is made up of 12 amino acids. From germline, CDR1 is DFQATT and CDR2 SNEGSKA (reference sequence). CDR3 DNA sequence: TGCAGTGCTGCCCCCGGGCTCTACGAGCAGTACTTC. Translating gives CSAAPGLYEQYF.

This clonotype was seen a single time. This chain joins TRBV14 and TRBJ2-4, with D perhaps matching TRBD2 (11 bases). The closer fit of TRBJ2-7 to the DNA end suggests the J call may be wrong. The CDR3 loop spans 18 amino acids. Germline CDR1 reads SGHDN; CDR2 reads FVKESK. CDR3 sequence: CASSQGDRGLAAIYEQYF. CDR3 nucleotides: TGTGCCAGCAGCCAAGGGGACAGGGGACTAGCGGCTATTTACGAGCAGTACTTC.

Notes on this clonotype: Mismatch with germline at one junction end may stem from a read error. The V call is TRBV29-1, the J call TRBJ2-1, with D perhaps matching TRBD2 (5 bases). CDR1 is SQVTM, CDR2 ANQGSEA, per germline. The CDR3 runs to 14 residues. CDR3 loop: CSAESRAAYNEQFF. CDR3 in DNA: TGCAGCGCTGAATCAAGAGCGGCCTACAATGAGCAGTTCTTC.

This chain joins TRBV12-5 and TRBJ2-7; D unclear. The germline V gene has CDR1 LGHNT and CDR2 FRNRAP. The CDR3 covers 14 residues. Trimming removed 6 bases from V and 2 bases from J, with 14 bases in between. The CDR3, as DNA: TGTGCTAGTGGGCACCCAGTAACCCCCTACGAGCAGTACTTC. Protein sequence: CASGHPVTPYEQYF. Full variable domain (outside the CDR3, taken from reference TRBV12-5 and TRBJ2-7): DARVTQTPRHKVTEMGQEVTMRCQPILGHNTVFWYRQTMMQGLELLAYFRNRAPLDDSGMPKDRFSAEMPDATLATLKIQPSEPRDSAVYFCASGHPVTPYEQYFGPGTRLTVT.

V and J are TRBV27 and TRBJ2-7; 10 bases are a match to TRBD2. CDR1 MNHEY and CDR2 SMNVEV come from the germline V gene (reference sequence). The CDR3 is 16 amino acids. Losses at the gene ends were 5 bases for V and 4 bases for J; bases not matched to a gene: 11. DNA for the CDR3: TGTGCCAGCAGTAGCCTAGCGGGAGCCACCAGGTACGAGCAGTACTTC. This sequence encodes CASSSLAGATRYEQYF.

This clonotype was counted between two and nine times. The rearrangement joins TRBV12-3 or TRBV12-4 to TRBJ2-7; D gene uncertain. V was clipped by 5 bases and J by 3 bases, with 11 bases between them. The CDR3 is made up of 13 amino acids. The CDR3 loop reads CASSDRVHYEQYF. The CDR3 bases are TGTGCCAGCAGTGACCGGGTCCACTACGAGCAGTACTTC.